This note documents a single T cell receptor beta chain sequence. This entry is derived from a study of blood T cell repertoires in COVID-19. At the level of the study: Samples of COVID-19 (acute and convalescent) were obtained from the United States, Italy and Spain. In each case, the material was cDNA or gDNA derived from T cells, B-cell-depleted T cells, or PBMCs.

The germline V gene has CDR1 LGHNA and CDR2 YSLEER. The V segment lost 2 bases and the J segment 8 bases; nucleotides outside the gene matches: 9. The CDR3 totals 16 residues. Per the original methods: Estimation of nucleated cell counts was performed using reference gene primer amplification. The data were produced by immunoSEQ multiplex PCR, yet TCRdb's version contains in-frame clones alone and is incomplete. V and J calls and clone size are given by that table; D and trimming were obtained from the DNA. In the table there are around 190,000 clones, approximately 87% of which are singletons. This chain uses TRBV4-3 with TRBJ1-4, with TRBD1 identical over 9 bases. The sequence was collected from a man aged 70 or older with active or convalescent COVID-19. The material sequenced was peripheral blood. The CDR3 spells CASSQHSGTGREKLFF. CDR3 DNA sequence: TGCGCCAGCAGCCAACACTCCGGGACAGGGCGAGAAAAACTGTTTTTT.